This passage covers 10 T cell receptor beta chains from one sample sequenced in a study of TIL therapy for anti-PD-1-resistant metastatic lung cancer. The immunoSEQ assay was v3. Sequencing used immunoSEQ multiplex PCR; TCRdb keeps in-frame clones, though not all of them. This repertoire shows around 33,000 clones, around two thirds found once; its top ten account for 2.5% to 3%. The time point: pre-treatment sample, taken before nivolumab and TIL therapy. The specimen comprised blood, sampled at baseline. These receptor sequences come from a woman between 30 and 80 years old with non-small cell lung cancer.

The chain employs TRBV4-1 and TRBJ2-7, with D tentatively TRBD1 or TRBD2 (5 bases each). This CDR3 comprises 15 residues. Trimming shortened V by 1 base and J by 2 bases, and 12 bases separated the two germline ends. CDR1 and CDR2 (germline): MGHRA, YSYEKL. The CDR3 sequence: CASSQGGMQAYEQYF. CDR3 coding DNA: TGCGCCAGCAGCCAAGGGGGGATGCAAGCCTACGAGCAGTACTTC.

The chain is built from TRBV13 and TRBJ2-5; 9 bases are shared with TRBD2. Matching the DNA end better, TRBJ2-7 makes the J call doubtful. The CDR3 has 16 residues. The germline gives CDR1 PRHDT, CDR2 FYEKMQ (reference sequence). This CDR3 is CASSSHSGSLIYEQYF. CDR3 DNA: TGTGCCAGCAGCTCTCATAGCGGGAGCCTCATCTACGAGCAGTACTTC.

The J gene is TRBJ1-1, the V gene TRBV11-3, with TRBD1 identical over 9 bases. This CDR3 contains 18 residues. Germline V gives CDR1 SGHNT, CDR2 YENEEA. V shed 2 bases and J 2 bases; nucleotides not matched to a gene: 12. CDR3 loop: CASSLYRGQFYVNTEAFF. CDR3 nucleotide sequence: TGTGCCAGCAGCTTATACAGGGGGCAGTTTTATGTAAACACTGAAGCTTTCTTT. Drawing the rest from reference TRBV11-3 and TRBJ1-1, the complete variable domain is EAGVVQSPRYKIIEKKQPVAFWCNPISGHNTLYWYLQNLGQGPELLIRYENEEAVDDSQLPKDRFSAERLKGVDSTLKIQPAELGDSAVYLCASSLYRGQFYVNTEAFFGQGTRLTVV.

This clone was observed a few times. The V gene is TRBV4-1, the J gene TRBJ1-1; D is ambiguous. Trimming pared 4 bases from V and 1 base from J, leaving 13 bases between. CDR3 size: 15 residues. Germline CDR1 is MGHRA and CDR2 is YSYEKL. CDR3 region: CASSLSGGGNTEAFF. In nucleotides, the CDR3 is TGCGCCAGCAGCCTCAGTGGAGGTGGGAACACTGAAGCTTTCTTT.

The chain employs TRBV19 and TRBJ2-1, with no clear D. Between the trimmed V and J ends, which lost 6 bases and 0 bases, there was a span of 12 bases. Germline V gene sequence: CDR1 LNHDA, CDR2 SQIVND (reference sequence). There are 15 residues in the CDR3. CDR3 sequence reads: CASRIAELSYNEQFF. For the CDR3, the DNA is TGTGCCAGTAGAATTGCGGAGCTCTCCTACAATGAGCAGTTCTTC.

The chain links TRBV5-1 to TRBJ2-1, with a possible D match to TRBD2 (5 bases). This CDR3 comprises 15 residues. Germline CDR1 and CDR2: SGHRS and YFSETQ. V shed 3 bases and J shed 8 bases, with 18 bases lying between them. The CDR3 region is CASSYENGISDEQFF. As DNA, the CDR3 is TGCGCCAGCAGCTATGAGAACGGGATTAGTGATGAGCAGTTCTTC. Filled out from reference TRBV5-1 and TRBJ2-1, the complete variable domain reads KAGVTQTPRYLIKTRGQQVTLSCSPISGHRSVSWYQQTPGQGLQFLFEYFSETQRNKGNFPGRFSGRQFSNSRSEMNVSTLELGDSALYLCASSYENGISDEQFFGPGTRLTVL.

This sequence joins TRBV7-9 and TRBJ2-1; 9 bases agree with TRBD2. The germline V gene has CDR1 SEHNR and CDR2 FQNEAQ (reference sequence). With 6 bases clipped from V and 7 bases from J, the junction kept 10 bases outside the gene matches. The CDR3 is made up of 15 amino acids. CDR3 nucleotide sequence: TGTGCCAGCAGACAAGCCCTTAGCGGGAGAAATGAGCAGTTCTTC. As protein: CASRQALSGRNEQFF.

The J gene is TRBJ1-1, the V gene TRBV5-1; the D is unclear. CDR1 and CDR2 from the germline V gene are SGHRS and YFSETQ. The CDR3 length is 15 residues. Trimming shortened V by 6 bases and J by 1 base, and 16 bases separated the two germline ends. The CDR3 protein is CASTNGGTGNTEAFF. Here the CDR3 DNA reads TGCGCCAGCACAAACGGAGGTACGGGGAACACTGAAGCTTTCTTT.

CDR3 protein: CASSTGTSRVGEQFF. The CDR3 coding sequence is TGTGCCAGCAGCACGGGGACTAGCCGGGTTGGTGAGCAGTTCTTC. This sequence joins TRBV5-8 and TRBJ2-1; 9 nucleotides agree with TRBD2. V trimming: 4 bases; J trimming: 9 bases; junction bases outside the gene matches: 11. There are 15 residues in the CDR3. CDR1 SGHTS and CDR2 YDEGEE come from the germline V gene.

The chain couples TRBV9 to TRBJ2-1; D is possibly TRBD2 (6 bases). Trimming removed 0 bases from V and 7 bases from J, with 14 bases in between. Germline loops: CDR1 SGDLS, CDR2 YYNGEE. The CDR3 runs 15 residues. CDR3 in amino acids: CASSVEGLYHNEQFF. The DNA of the CDR3 is TGTGCCAGCAGCGTAGAAGGACTATATCATAATGAGCAGTTCTTC.